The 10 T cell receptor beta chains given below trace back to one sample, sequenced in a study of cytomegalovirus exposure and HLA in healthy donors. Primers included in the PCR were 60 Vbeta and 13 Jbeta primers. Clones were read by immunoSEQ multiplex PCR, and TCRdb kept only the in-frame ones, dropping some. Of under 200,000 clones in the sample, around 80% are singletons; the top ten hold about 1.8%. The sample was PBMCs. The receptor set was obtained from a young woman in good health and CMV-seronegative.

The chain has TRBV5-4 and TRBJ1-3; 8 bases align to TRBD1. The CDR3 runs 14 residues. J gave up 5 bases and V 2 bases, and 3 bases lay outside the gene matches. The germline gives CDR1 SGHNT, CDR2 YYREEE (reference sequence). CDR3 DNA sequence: TGTGCCAGCAGCTTCGCAGGGGGCAGAAACACCATATATTTT. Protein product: CASSFAGGRNTIYF.

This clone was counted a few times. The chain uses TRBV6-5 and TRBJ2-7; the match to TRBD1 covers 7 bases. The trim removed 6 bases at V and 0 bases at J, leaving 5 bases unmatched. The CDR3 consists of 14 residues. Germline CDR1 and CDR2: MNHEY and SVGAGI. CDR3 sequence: CASSYGTDSYEQYF. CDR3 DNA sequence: TGTGCCAGCAGCTACGGGACAGACTCCTACGAGCAGTACTTC.

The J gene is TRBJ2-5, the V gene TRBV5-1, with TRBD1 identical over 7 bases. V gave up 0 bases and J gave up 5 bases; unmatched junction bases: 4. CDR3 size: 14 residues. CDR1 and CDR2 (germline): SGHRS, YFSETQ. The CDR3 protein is CASSLVGGRETQYF. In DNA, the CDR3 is TGCGCCAGCAGCTTGGTAGGGGGCAGGGAGACCCAGTACTTC.

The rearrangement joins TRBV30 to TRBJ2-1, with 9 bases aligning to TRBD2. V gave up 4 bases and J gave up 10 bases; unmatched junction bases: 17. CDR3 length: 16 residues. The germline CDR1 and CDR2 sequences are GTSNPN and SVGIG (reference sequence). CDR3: CAWTSRTSEISREQFF. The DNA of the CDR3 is TGTGCCTGGACCTCGAGGACTAGCGAAATTTCACGGGAGCAGTTCTTC.

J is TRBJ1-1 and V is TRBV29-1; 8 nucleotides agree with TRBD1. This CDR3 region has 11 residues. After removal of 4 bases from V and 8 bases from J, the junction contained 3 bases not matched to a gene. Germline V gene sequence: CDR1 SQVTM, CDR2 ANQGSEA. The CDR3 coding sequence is TGCAGCGTTGCCCCAGGGGGCGAAGCTTTCTTT. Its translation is CSVAPGGEAFF. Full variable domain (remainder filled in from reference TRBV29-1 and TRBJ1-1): SAVISQKPSRDICQRGTSLTIQCQVDSQVTMMFWYRQQPGQSLTLIATANQGSEATYESGFVIDKFPISRPNLTFSTLTVSNMSPEDSSIYLCSVAPGGEAFFGQGTRLTVV.

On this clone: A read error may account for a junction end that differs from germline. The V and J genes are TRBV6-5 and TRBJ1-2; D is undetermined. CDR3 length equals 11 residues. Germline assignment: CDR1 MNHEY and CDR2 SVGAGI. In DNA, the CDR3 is TGTGCCAGCGGTTACTACGGTGGCTACACCTTC. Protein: CASGYYGGYTF.

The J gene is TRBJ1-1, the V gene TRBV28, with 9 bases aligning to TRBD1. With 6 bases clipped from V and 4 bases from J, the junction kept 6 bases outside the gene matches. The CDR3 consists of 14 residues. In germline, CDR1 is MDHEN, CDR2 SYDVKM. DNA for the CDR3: TGTGCCAGCAGGTACAGGGGGCTTGGCACTGAAGCTTTCTTT. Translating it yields CASRYRGLGTEAFF.

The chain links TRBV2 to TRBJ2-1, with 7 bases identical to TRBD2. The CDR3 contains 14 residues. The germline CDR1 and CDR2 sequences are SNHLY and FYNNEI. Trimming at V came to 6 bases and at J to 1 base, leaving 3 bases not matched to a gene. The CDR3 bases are TGTGCCAGCAGGGTACTAGCGTCCTACAATGAGCAGTTCTTC. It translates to CASRVLASYNEQFF.

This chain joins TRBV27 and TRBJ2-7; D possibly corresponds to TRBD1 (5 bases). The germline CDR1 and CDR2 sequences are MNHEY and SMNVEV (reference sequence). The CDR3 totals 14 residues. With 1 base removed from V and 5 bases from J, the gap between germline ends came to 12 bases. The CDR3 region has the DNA TGTGCCAGCAGTTTATATGACAGTCCCCACGAGCAGTACTTC. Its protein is CASSLYDSPHEQYF.

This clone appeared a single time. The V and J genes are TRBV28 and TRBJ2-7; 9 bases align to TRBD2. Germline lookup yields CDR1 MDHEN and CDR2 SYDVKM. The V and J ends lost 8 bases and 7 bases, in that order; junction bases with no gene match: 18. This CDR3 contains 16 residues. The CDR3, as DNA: TGTGCCAGCTCCCAATGGGGGCGGGAGGGTAGGGGGGAGCAGTACTTC. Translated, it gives CASSQWGREGRGEQYF.